This T cell receptor beta chain was profiled in a study of blood T cell repertoires in COVID-19. Background on the study: Acute-phase and convalescent COVID-19 samples originated in the United States, Italy and Spain. T cells, B-cell-depleted T cells, or PBMCs supplied cDNA or gDNA.

Germline loops: CDR1 SGHVS, CDR2 FNYEAQ. This CDR3 is 14 amino acids long. Trimming removed 5 bases from V and 4 bases from J; junction bases left unmatched: 4. Using immunoSEQ multiplex PCR, the repertoire was profiled, and TCRdb retains in-frame clones only, with some absent. The sample includes 60,000 or so clones, approximately 85% seen only once; the top ten take around 20%. This chain links TRBV7-6 with TRBJ2-1; 8 nucleotides align to TRBD2. Sequencing was done on a sample of peripheral blood. The TCR was taken from a human donor in a cohort sampled during active COVID-19. The CDR3 nucleotides read TGTGCCAGCAGCCCTAGCGGGTGGTACAATGAGCAGTTCTTC. Translation: CASSPSGWYNEQFF.